The 9 T cell receptor beta chains reported below all come from one sample, sequenced in a study of blood T cell repertoires in COVID-19. The data were produced by immunoSEQ multiplex PCR, yet TCRdb's version contains in-frame clones alone and is incomplete. In the table there are roughly 150,000 clones, about four fifths of which are singletons. Sequencing was performed on peripheral blood. These receptors all come from a woman in her 70s who had recovered from COVID-19.

The genes are TRBV30 and TRBJ1-4, with TRBD1 matching 10 bases. CDR1 GTSNPN and CDR2 SVGIG come from the germline V gene (reference sequence). V dropped 4 bases and J dropped 5; count of bases not matched to a gene: 7. The CDR3 covers 15 residues. The DNA for the CDR3 is TGTGCCTGGATGCACGACAGGGGGCGCAATGAAAAACTGTTTTTT. The encoded protein is CAWMHDRGRNEKLFF.

The genes are TRBV10-3 and TRBJ2-7; TRBD1 is a possible D gene (6 bases). The CDR3 contains 13 residues. V lost 6 bases and J lost 2, with 11 bases in between. Germline CDR1 is ENHRY and CDR2 is SYGVKD. The CDR3 nucleotides are TGTGCCATCAGGGGCAGGGGAACCTACGAGCAGTACTTC. Translated: CAIRGRGTYEQYF.

V and J are TRBV11-2 and TRBJ1-1, with 7 bases lining up with TRBD1. Per the germline V gene, CDR1 is SGHAT and CDR2 is FQNNGV. This CDR3 has 13 amino acids. Unmatched junction bases numbered 7, after V lost 5 bases and J lost 7 bases. Here the CDR3 DNA reads TGTGCCAGCAGCCCCCAGGGGGGTGGTGAAGCTTTCTTT. Translation gives CASSPQGGGEAFF.

V usage is TRBV10-3 and J usage is TRBJ2-3; 13 bases agree with TRBD2. V shed 6 bases, J shed 1 base, and the junction held 10 bases outside the gene matches. This CDR3 has 18 amino acids. Germline-derived CDR1 and CDR2 are ENHRY and SYGVKD. The CDR3 DNA follows: TGTGCCATCAGGGGACGACTAGCGGGGGGCCCCCGCACAGATACGCAGTATTTT. Protein: CAIRGRLAGGPRTDTQYF.

Here the CDR3 reads CASSPPTSGRGGEQFF. CDR3 in DNA: TGTGCCAGCTCACCACCTACTAGCGGGAGAGGGGGAGAGCAGTTCTTC. The rearrangement joins TRBV18 to TRBJ2-1; TRBD2 matches 11 bases. The V gene end was trimmed by 0 bases and the J gene end by 10 bases; junction bases not matched to a gene: 8. The CDR3 consists of 16 residues. The germline CDR1 and CDR2 sequences are KGHSH and LQKENI.

The chain recombines TRBV4-3 with TRBJ2-1; 9 nucleotides agree with TRBD2. This CDR3 has 16 residues. Germline-derived CDR1 and CDR2 are LGHNA and YSLEER. Trimming cost V 1 base and J 9 bases; bases outside gene matches: 10. CDR3 amino acids: CASSQGSGRFRVEQFF. The CDR3 DNA follows: TGCGCCAGCAGCCAAGGTAGCGGGAGATTTAGGGTTGAGCAGTTCTTC.

The gene calls are TRBV6-5 and TRBJ2-7; TRBD1 matches 10 bases. CDR3 length: 15 amino acids. Trimming took 6 bases from V and 6 from J; bases not matched to a gene: 11. In germline, CDR1 is MNHEY, CDR2 SVGAGI. CDR3 in amino acids: CASRRQGATPAEQYF. In DNA form, the CDR3 reads TGTGCCAGCAGGCGACAGGGGGCGACGCCGGCCGAGCAGTACTTC.

The CDR3 here is CASSLGGRGNTIYF. CDR3 nucleotides: TGCGCCAGCAGCTTGGGGGGCCGTGGAAACACCATATATTTT. The chain employs TRBV5-1 and TRBJ1-3; a weak D match, TRBD1 (5 bases). The germline CDR1 and CDR2 sequences are SGHRS and YFSETQ. This CDR3 has 14 residues. V lost 0 bases and J 3 bases, leaving 7 bases between the germline ends.

This chain uses TRBV5-1 with TRBJ2-3; D ambiguous. V was shortened by 5 bases and J by 0 bases, with 13 bases between the two germline ends. The CDR3 consists of 15 residues. Germline CDR1 and CDR2: SGHRS and YFSETQ. DNA for the CDR3: TGCGCCAGCAGTTGGGCAGGCCCTAGCACAGATACGCAGTATTTT. Protein product: CASSWAGPSTDTQYF. The variable domain in full, with the rest retrieved from reference TRBV5-1 and TRBJ2-3, is KAGVTQTPRYLIKTRGQQVTLSCSPISGHRSVSWYQQTPGQGLQFLFEYFSETQRNKGNFPGRFSGRQFSNSRSEMNVSTLELGDSALYLCASSWAGPSTDTQYFGPGTRLTVL.